Listed here are 4 T cell receptor beta chains from one sample, sequenced in a study of blood T cell repertoires in COVID-19. Some clones are missing from TCRdb's copy, which holds only in-frame ones; the method was immunoSEQ multiplex PCR. Of 180,000 or so clones in the sample, approximately 87% were seen once. Material for sequencing was peripheral blood. These receptor sequences come from a man between 40 and 49 years old with active or convalescent COVID-19.

The V gene is TRBV5-4, the J gene TRBJ2-1, with 8 bases lining up with TRBD2. Losses at the gene ends were 3 bases for V and 4 bases for J; bases not matched to a gene: 6. From germline, CDR1 is SGHNT and CDR2 YYREEE (reference sequence). The CDR3 runs to 15 residues. As DNA, the CDR3 is TGTGCCAGCAGCTCCAGGCGGGGGGATTACAATGAGCAGTTCTTC. It translates to CASSSRRGDYNEQFF.

The rearrangement uses TRBV11-1 and TRBJ1-3; no firm D call. The V gene lost 5 bases and the J gene lost 0 bases, with 14 bases spanning the gap. Germline CDR1 is SGHAT and CDR2 is FQDESV (reference sequence). The CDR3 contains 16 residues. CDR3 region: CASSQNGLLSGNTIYF. The CDR3 DNA reads as TGTGCCAGCAGCCAAAACGGACTGCTCTCTGGAAACACCATATATTTT.

The rearrangement links TRBV7-2 to TRBJ1-2; 9 bases align to TRBD1. The germline gives CDR1 SGHTA, CDR2 FQGNSA. This CDR3 contains 14 residues. The V and J ends lost 2 bases and 3 bases, in that order; junction bases with no gene match: 1. The CDR3 reads CASSLTGGDYGYTF. In DNA, the CDR3 is TGTGCCAGCAGCTTAACAGGGGGCGACTATGGCTACACCTTC.

The chain joins TRBV6-5 to TRBJ1-5, with a weak D call TRBD1 (6 bases). V shed 4 bases and J shed 0 bases, with 13 bases lying between them. The CDR3 has 16 residues. Per the germline V gene, CDR1 is MNHEY and CDR2 is SVGAGI. The CDR3 DNA reads TGTGCCAGCAGTTCTGGACAGCCCCGTAGCAATCAGCCCCAGCATTTT. Translated: CASSSGQPRSNQPQHF.